This paragraph reports one T cell receptor beta chain. Seattle patients were enrolled during active infection and followed longitudinally. This sample is drawn from a study of blood T cell repertoires in COVID-19. On the study more broadly: Whether acute or convalescent, the COVID-19 samples came from the United States, Italy and Spain. Sample material is recorded as cDNA or gDNA derived from T cells, B-cell-depleted T cells, or PBMCs.

The CDR3 has 16 residues. Germline V gene lookup returns CDR1 SEHNR and CDR2 FQNEAQ (reference sequence). Trimming shortened V by 4 bases and J by 6 bases, and 21 bases separated the two germline ends. Sequencing was performed with immunoSEQ multiplex PCR; in TCRdb, only in-frame clones are kept and a portion is missing. The sample lists roughly 49,000 clones, just over 90% occurring once. V and J are TRBV7-9 and TRBJ1-1, with TRBD1 as a possible D gene (5 bases). Sequenced sample: peripheral blood. The origin of this receptor is a man between 60 and 70 years old with COVID-19, enrolled during active disease. In DNA form, the CDR3 reads TGTGCCAGCAGCTCCCTGATCATAGGGGAACTTGCTGAAGCTTTCTTT. Amino acid sequence: CASSSLIIGELAEAFF.